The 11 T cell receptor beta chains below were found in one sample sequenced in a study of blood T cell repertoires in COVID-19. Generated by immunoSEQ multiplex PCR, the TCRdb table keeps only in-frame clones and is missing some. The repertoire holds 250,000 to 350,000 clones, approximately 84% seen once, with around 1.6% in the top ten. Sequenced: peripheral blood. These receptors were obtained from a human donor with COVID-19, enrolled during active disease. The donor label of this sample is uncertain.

CDR3 DNA: TGTGCCAGTAGCAGCGGGACTAGCGGCTACGAGCAGTACTTC. Residues: CASSSGTSGYEQYF. This chain joins TRBV19 and TRBJ2-7; 11 nucleotides agree with TRBD2. CDR3 length equals 14 residues. Trimming took 6 bases from V and 3 from J; bases not matched to a gene: 4. Germline CDR1 LNHDA, CDR2 SQIVND (reference sequence). Full variable domain (remainder filled in from reference TRBV19 and TRBJ2-7): DGGITQSPKYLFRKEGQNVTLSCEQNLNHDAMYWYRQDPGQGLRLIYYSQIVNDFQKGDIAEGYSVSREKKESFPLTVTSAQKNPTAFYLCASSSGTSGYEQYFGPGTRLTVT.

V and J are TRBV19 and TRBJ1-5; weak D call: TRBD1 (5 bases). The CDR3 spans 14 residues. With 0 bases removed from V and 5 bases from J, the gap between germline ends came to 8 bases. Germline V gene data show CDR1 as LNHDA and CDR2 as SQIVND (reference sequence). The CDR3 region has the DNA TGTGCCAGTAGTATAGACAGGGTTTATCAGCCCCAGCATTTT. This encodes CASSIDRVYQPQHF.

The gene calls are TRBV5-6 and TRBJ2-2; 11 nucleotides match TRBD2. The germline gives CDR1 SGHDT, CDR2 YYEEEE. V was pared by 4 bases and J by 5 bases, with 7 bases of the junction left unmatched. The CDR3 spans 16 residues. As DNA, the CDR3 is TGTGCCAGCAGCAGACTAGCGGGATTGTCAACCGGGGAGCTGTTTTTT. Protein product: CASSRLAGLSTGELFF.

CDR3 protein: CASSKVDHRGGSYNEQFF. In DNA, the CDR3 is TGTGCCAGCAGCAAAGTAGACCATAGAGGAGGGTCCTACAATGAGCAGTTCTTC. V and J are TRBV21-1 and TRBJ2-1; the D call in the table, TRBD2, was not verified against the DNA. TRBV21-1 is described as a pseudogene. The CDR3 is made up of 18 amino acids.

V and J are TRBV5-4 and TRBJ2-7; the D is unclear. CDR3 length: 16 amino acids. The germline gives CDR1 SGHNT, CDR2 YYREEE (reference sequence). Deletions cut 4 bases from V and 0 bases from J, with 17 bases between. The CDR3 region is CASSRPDGRSSYEQYF. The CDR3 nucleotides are TGTGCCAGCAGCAGACCCGACGGAAGGAGCTCCTACGAGCAGTACTTC.

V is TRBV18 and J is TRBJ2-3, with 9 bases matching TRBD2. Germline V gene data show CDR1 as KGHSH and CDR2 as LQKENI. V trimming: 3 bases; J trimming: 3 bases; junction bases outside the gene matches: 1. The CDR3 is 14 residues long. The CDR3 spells CASSPGLATDTQYF. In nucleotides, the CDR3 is TGTGCCAGCTCACCGGGACTAGCAACAGATACGCAGTATTTT.

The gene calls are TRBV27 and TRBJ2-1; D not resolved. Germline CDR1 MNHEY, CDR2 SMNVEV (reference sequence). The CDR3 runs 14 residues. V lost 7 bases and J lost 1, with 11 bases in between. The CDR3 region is CASIQVGSYNEQFF. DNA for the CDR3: TGTGCCAGCATCCAGGTTGGGTCCTACAATGAGCAGTTCTTC.

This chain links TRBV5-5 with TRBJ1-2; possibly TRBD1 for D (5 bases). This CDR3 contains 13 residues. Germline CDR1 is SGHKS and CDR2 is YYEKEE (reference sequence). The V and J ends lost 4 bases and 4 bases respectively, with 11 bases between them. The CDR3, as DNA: TGTGCCAGCAGCCCCGACAGAACCTATGGCTACACCTTC. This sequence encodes CASSPDRTYGYTF. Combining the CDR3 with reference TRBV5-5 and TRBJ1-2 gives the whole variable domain DAGVTQSPTHLIKTRGQQVTLRCSPISGHKSVSWYQQVLGQGPQFIFQYYEKEERGRGNFPDRFSARQFPNYSSELNVNALLLGDSALYLCASSPDRTYGYTFGSGTRLTVV.

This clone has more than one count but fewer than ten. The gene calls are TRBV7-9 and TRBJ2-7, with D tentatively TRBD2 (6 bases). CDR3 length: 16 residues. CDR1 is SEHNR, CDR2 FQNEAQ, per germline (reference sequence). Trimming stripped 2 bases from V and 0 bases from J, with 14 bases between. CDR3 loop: CASSLSTSSSSYEQYF. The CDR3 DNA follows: TGTGCCAGCAGCTTATCCACTAGCAGCAGCTCCTACGAGCAGTACTTC.

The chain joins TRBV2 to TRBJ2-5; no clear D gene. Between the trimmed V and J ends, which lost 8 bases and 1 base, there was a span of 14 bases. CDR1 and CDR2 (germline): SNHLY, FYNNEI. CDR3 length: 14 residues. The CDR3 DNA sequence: TGTGCCAGCCTCGAGGTGATCTCCCAAGAGACCCAGTACTTC. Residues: CASLEVISQETQYF.

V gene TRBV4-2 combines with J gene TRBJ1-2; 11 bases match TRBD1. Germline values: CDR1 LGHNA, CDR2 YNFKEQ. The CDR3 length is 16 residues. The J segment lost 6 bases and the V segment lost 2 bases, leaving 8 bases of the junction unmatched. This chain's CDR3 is CASSQLGDRGVDGYTF. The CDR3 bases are TGTGCCAGCAGCCAATTGGGGGACAGGGGGGTGGATGGCTACACCTTC.